This TCR beta chain emerged from a study of cytomegalovirus exposure and HLA in healthy donors (dated by TCRdb to the late 2010s). About the study as a whole: An earlier analysis of roughly 500 of the donors reported around 280 Gb of sequence data and approximately 120 million unique TCR beta sequences obtained from 150 million to 200 million T cells. To predict cytomegalovirus infection status, the study combined high-throughput TCR immunosequencing, statistical association of individual TCRs with disease status, and machine learning. In the later analysis, no new phenotypic data were used to find candidate immune exposures; instead, reliance was placed on TCR beta sequences and their occurrence across donors. The genetic ancestry cluster associated with self-reported Caucasian donors included 81% of the 398 genotyped donors. The study aimed to test whether signatures of past pathogen exposure could be identified by cataloging public T cell receptors. To study patterns of TCR occurrence, a later analysis re-analyzed previously published TCR beta repertoires from under 750 donors and added high-resolution HLA genotyping. Around 320 gigabases of sequencing data and 80 million or so unique TCR sequences were included in an early release covering 550 to 800 HLA-typed donors. The number of donors typed differed by locus, with roughly 620-630 for A, B, C, DRB1 and DQB1, about 500 for DQA1, under 610 for DPA1, and approximately 470 for DPB1. Among 398 genotyped donors of the cohort, an average of around 240,000 unique TCR beta nucleotide sequences were sequenced per donor, approximately 20% of them non-productive. Using immunosequencing, the study profiled T cell repertoires from fewer than 850 subjects and related those repertoires to cytomegalovirus serostatus. Donor age, sex, ethnicity and CMV serostatus were collected together with the repertoire data. A later genetic analysis took genome-wide SNP genotypes for about three fifths of the 666 donors and used that subset as a discovery cohort. Both class I and class II loci were covered by HLA typing, at four-digit resolution. All discovery cohort repertoires had been generated on a single sequencing platform. Roughly 5 DR-DQ haplotypes were handled as single units for association and clustering because linkage in the cohort was strong. An earlier analysis of some 500 of the donors used high-throughput TCR beta sequencing to judge whether each TCR beta V gene segment behaved as functional or pseudogenic. Along with the roughly 670-subject first cohort, a separate validation cohort of approximately 110 different subjects was used. Overall results and qualifications from the work: HLA typing was unavailable for some donors at each locus, so association tests used only the typed subset. A later analysis found that TCR association rates varied across HLA loci, with DRB1 alleles showing the most associated TCRs and HLA-C alleles the fewest. Cytomegalovirus status was reported to be diagnosed by the classifier with high specificity and sensitivity in both the original and validation cohorts. Roughly uniform sequencing depth across donors was assumed in presence/absence analyses, although this assumption may not hold. In a later analysis, several top co-occurrence clusters were reported to appear linked to parvovirus B19, influenza, CMV and Epstein-Barr virus. In this cohort, only TCR beta chains were sequenced, and detectable features were limited by the absence of alpha or paired-chain data. Some IMGT-functional V segments, including TRBV6-2 and TRBV6-3, could not be distinguished by the 87-base-pair reads and were therefore excluded. Specific HLA alleles were associated with 15,000 to 20,000 TCR beta sequences at a false discovery rate of 0.05 in a later analysis. CMV serostatus was the only immune exposure information available for the cohort. V-gene and J-gene trimming of TCR beta chains was associated with a missense DCLRE1C variant in a later genetic analysis, and the association was replicated in an independent cohort. A few of the identified cytomegalovirus-associated TCR beta chains were confirmed in vitro to be specific for cytomegalovirus antigens. Most TCR sequences were observed very rarely across donors, whereas some public TCRs were present in many individuals. The sequencing pipeline was judged likely to have produced a cluster of highly shared sequence variants as a technical artifact. A further reported finding was that TCR beta sequences accurately predicted the HLA-A and HLA-B alleles for most subjects in the first cohort. Because counts were too low, roughly 18 rarely observed V segments, including chromosome 9 orphons, were left out of the earlier analysis of 587 of the donors. Assigning TCR associations to individual alleles was difficult when HLA alleles, especially DR and DQ, strongly co-occurred. According to a later genetic analysis, donors in an Asian-associated ancestry cluster had fewer N-insertions in productive TCRs than the approximately 650-donor mean. A later analysis found that most CMV-associated TCR beta chains appeared HLA-restricted, with HLA associations seemingly driven largely by CMV exposure. According to the authors, the approach could potentially be generalized to other disease states and immunological phenotypes. The study gave a list of more than 150 TCR beta chains associated with cytomegalovirus. Correlated functional status among segregating V segments might be attributable to linkage disequilibrium, but an unknown experimental factor could not be ruled out. Compared with equally common non-associated chains, HLA-associated TCR beta chains in a later analysis were more clonally expanded and had lower generation probabilities. In an earlier analysis of about 600 of the donors, most TCR beta V segments appeared in productive rearrangements about 90% or about 30% of the time, broadly matching IMGT annotations.

The library was built by means of the immunoSEQ multiplex PCR assay. For the multiplex PCR, a mixture combining 60 forward primers for TCR Vbeta segments and 13 reverse primers for TCR Jbeta segments was used. Amplification of the CDR3 region of rearranged TCR beta genes was performed with a multiplex PCR assay on genomic DNA. On the Illumina HiSeq System, the amplified TCR beta libraries were sequenced as 87-base-pair reads. As for how the authors treated the data: A later analysis tallied around 82 million unique TCR beta chains across the 550 to 850 repertoires, and some 10 million of those chains were shared by two or more donors. Raw reads were error-corrected and collapsed into unique sequences by a nearest-neighbor algorithm in which closely related sequences were merged to remove PCR and sequencing errors. V, D and J gene segments were assigned by aligning CDR3 sequences to IMGT reference sequences. Each retained sequence needed at least a six-nucleotide match to both a V gene segment and a J gene segment. Rearrangements were classified as productive when the CDR3 lacked stop codons and remained in frame with V and J, and all other rearrangements were classified as non-productive. Following IMGT convention, CDR3 was defined as the stretch from the second conserved V-encoded cysteine up to the conserved J-encoded phenylalanine. The earlier analysis of a few hundred of the donors excluded sequences that lacked an unambiguous match to a single V gene segment. An earlier analysis of several hundred of the donors called V segments functional above 56.7% productive rearrangements and segregating when the between-donor standard deviation exceeded 5%. A statistical classification framework was built for diagnosing cytomegalovirus status from the catalog of TCR beta chain sequences. In a later analysis, TCR nucleotide sequences were compared against IMGT/GENE-DB human TR gene sequences so that V and J genes could be assigned. A later analysis assigned CDR3 sequences and most-parsimonious VDJ recombination scenarios with the TCRdist pipeline. In a later analysis, every TCR beta chain was defined by the combination of its CDR3 amino acid sequence and its V-gene family, and reads without a unique V-gene family were dropped. A later analysis removed several hundred highly shared, low-generation-probability nucleotide sequences to deal with suspected cross-contamination and a sequencing artifact. In a later analysis, a clonal expansion index was calculated for each public chain from normalized within-repertoire ranks of inferred template counts. Generation probabilities in a later analysis came from a VDJ recombination model fitted to out-of-frame rearrangements, and those results were checked against IGoR. Hypergeometric tests were used in a later analysis to score TCR-TCR, TCR-HLA and TCR-CMV co-occurrence, with a repertoire-size bias correction applied to the TCR pairs. A later analysis estimated false discovery rates by permuting HLA or CMV assignments 20 times. A later analysis grouped co-occurring TCRs with DBSCAN, adding TCRdist sequence similarity when clustering within HLA-allele-positive subsets. Repertoires with fewer than 30,000 or more than 120,000 public chains were left out of co-occurrence clustering, as were five repertoires with anomalous nucleotide sharing. The clones in this table, taken by TCRdb from immuneACCESS, are in-frame only. Not every clone is retained; where verified, under half of the shortfall comes from an unresolved V gene, and the cause of the rest is unknown. V, J and clone size are those of that table, while D and trimming were read from the DNA. The sample table records about 160,000 clones. The top ten hold roughly 2% of the sample.

The cohort consisted of fewer than 700 healthy bone marrow donors. At the time of sampling, every cohort member was nominally healthy, though immune exposures that went unrecorded were likely present. The donor tested CMV seronegative, placing the donor among the roughly 350 seronegative members of the cohort. A peripheral blood sample was provided by each donor, and peripheral blood mononuclear cells were used for TCR beta sequencing. Genomic DNA extraction from the blood cell samples was performed with the Qiagen DNeasy Blood Extraction Kit. Trimming accounts for 8 bases at V and 2 bases at J, while the number of junction bases matched to no gene is 15. CDR1 and CDR2 (LGHNA, YSLEER) derive from the germline V gene. Including the terminal cysteine and phenylalanine, the CDR3 comprises 17 residues. Only CDR3 DNA remains: 51 bases, in frame from the first base. Notes on this clone: What antigen it recognizes has not been identified.

The chain is assembled from TRBV4-3 and TRBJ1-5, and TRBD1 matches 7 of the central bases. The material sequenced was PBMCs. The clonotype comes from a man aged 30-40 years in good health and CMV-seronegative. At the DNA level, the sequence is TGCGCCAGCGGGGATTATGCTCAGGGGGGCGGCAATCAGCCCCAGCATTTT. It is translated as CASGDYAQGGGNQPQHF.